This is a list of T cell receptor beta chains from one sample in a study of shared clonotypes between healthy human individuals. Data came from immunoSEQ multiplex PCR; TCRdb stores just in-frame clones and leaves some out. This sample has about 2.4 million clones; roughly 93% occur once, and the top ten carry 0.35% to 0.45%. Sequenced sample: naive CD4+ T cells from PBMCs. The receptors were gathered from a man aged 18 to 30 in good health. Some clones in this sample may be carry-over from other donors' samples. Both conserved end residues are part of each CDR3. D genes are given only for firm matches. A row's size may be missing; if present it is once, few, many or a size class.

d_gene: -; abundance: -; j_gene: TRBJ2-2; v_gene: TRBV11-2; CDR3aa: CASSFRENTGELFF; CDR3nt: TGTGCCAGCAGCTTCCGGGAGAACACCGGGGAGCTGTTTTTT
d_gene: -; abundance: -; j_gene: TRBJ2-2; v_gene: TRBV5-1; CDR3aa: CASSPRGTGNTGELFF; CDR3nt: TGCGCCAGCAGCCCCCGTGGGACGGGGAACACCGGGGAGCTGTTTTTT
d_gene: -; abundance: few; j_gene: TRBJ2-5; v_gene: TRBV4-1; CDR3aa: CASSQDWGETQYF; CDR3nt: TGCGCCAGCAGCCAAGATTGGGGGGAGACCCAGTACTTC
d_gene: -; abundance: -; j_gene: TRBJ1-2; v_gene: TRBV6-1; CDR3aa: CASRVQGRFRYGYTF; CDR3nt: TGTGCCAGCAGGGTACAGGGACGATTTAGGTATGGCTACACCTTC
d_gene: TRBD2; abundance: -; j_gene: TRBJ2-7; v_gene: TRBV20-1; CDR3aa: CSPGGEQYF; CDR3nt: TGCAGTCCGGGGGGCGAGCAGTACTTC
d_gene: -; abundance: once; j_gene: TRBJ2-5; v_gene: TRBV5-1; CDR3aa: CASSPHYSGETQYF; CDR3nt: TGCGCCAGCAGCCCTCACTACTCAGGGGAGACCCAGTACTTC
d_gene: -; abundance: -; j_gene: TRBJ1-1; v_gene: TRBV7-6; CDR3aa: CASSSLQGTEAFF; CDR3nt: TGTGCCAGCAGCTCCCTACAGGGCACTGAAGCTTTCTTT
d_gene: -; abundance: once; j_gene: TRBJ2-5; v_gene: TRBV7-8; CDR3aa: CASSIPRQGRGETQYF; CDR3nt: TGTGCCAGCAGCATACCGAGACAGGGGCGGGGGGAGACCCAGTACTTC
d_gene: -; abundance: -; j_gene: TRBJ1-5; v_gene: TRBV5-1; CDR3aa: CASSPTPNSNQPQHF; CDR3nt: TGCGCCAGCAGCCCGACACCTAATAGCAATCAGCCCCAGCATTTT
d_gene: TRBD1; abundance: once; j_gene: TRBJ2-7; v_gene: TRBV11-2; CDR3aa: CASSYYRGLEQYF; CDR3nt: TGTGCCAGCAGCTACTACAGGGGGCTCGAGCAGTACTTC
d_gene: TRBD1; abundance: -; j_gene: TRBJ2-5; v_gene: TRBV28; CDR3aa: CASSSPGQGAWETQYF; CDR3nt: TGTGCCAGCAGTTCACCGGGACAGGGGGCGTGGGAGACCCAGTACTTC
d_gene: -; abundance: few; j_gene: TRBJ2-2; v_gene: TRBV14; CDR3aa: CASRANTGELFF; CDR3nt: TGTGCCAGCAGGGCGAACACCGGGGAGCTGTTTTTT
d_gene: -; abundance: -; j_gene: TRBJ1-2; v_gene: TRBV5-4; CDR3aa: CASRGGSRGGYTF; CDR3nt: TGTGCCAGCAGGGGAGGGTCGCGCGGTGGCTACACCTTC
d_gene: -; abundance: -; j_gene: TRBJ2-3; v_gene: TRBV28; CDR3aa: CASTTSGRGSTDTQYF; CDR3nt: TGTGCCAGCACCACCTCAGGGCGGGGATCCACAGATACGCAGTATTTT
d_gene: -; abundance: -; j_gene: TRBJ2-3; v_gene: TRBV2; CDR3aa: CASRNDRQGSDTQYF; CDR3nt: TGTGCCAGCAGAAACGACAGGCAGGGGTCGGATACGCAGTATTTT
d_gene: TRBD2; abundance: -; j_gene: TRBJ2-6; v_gene: TRBV6-5; CDR3aa: CASSYSNREGNVLTF; CDR3nt: TGTGCCAGCAGTTACTCGAATCGGGAGGGCAACGTCCTGACTTTC
d_gene: -; abundance: -; j_gene: TRBJ1-2; v_gene: TRBV16; CDR3aa: CASGNRAGDYGYTF; CDR3nt: TGTGCCAGCGGGAACAGGGCGGGGGACTATGGCTACACCTTC
d_gene: TRBD2; abundance: -; j_gene: TRBJ2-5; v_gene: TRBV5-5; CDR3aa: CASSLELAGGRGETQYF; CDR3nt: TGTGCCAGCAGCTTGGAGCTAGCGGGAGGGCGGGGGGAGACCCAGTACTTC
d_gene: TRBD1; abundance: -; j_gene: TRBJ1-3; v_gene: TRBV13; CDR3aa: CASSLGQGVGNTIYF; CDR3nt: TGTGCCAGCAGCTTAGGCCAGGGGGTTGGAAACACCATATATTTT
d_gene: -; abundance: once; j_gene: TRBJ2-2; v_gene: TRBV7-2; CDR3aa: CASSLAFGGTGELFF; CDR3nt: TGTGCCAGCAGCTTAGCGTTCGGGGGCACCGGGGAGCTGTTTTTT
d_gene: -; abundance: -; j_gene: TRBJ1-1; v_gene: TRBV6-5; CDR3aa: CASRTQNTEAFF; CDR3nt: TGTGCCAGCAGGACCCAAAACACTGAAGCTTTCTTT
d_gene: -; abundance: -; j_gene: TRBJ2-1; v_gene: TRBV9; CDR3aa: CASSVGRSYNEQFF; CDR3nt: TGTGCCAGCAGCGTAGGGAGATCCTACAATGAGCAGTTCTTC
d_gene: TRBD1; abundance: -; j_gene: TRBJ1-2; v_gene: TRBV9; CDR3aa: CASSTGTGGTWDYGYTF; CDR3nt: TGTGCCAGCAGCACGGGGACAGGGGGGACTTGGGACTATGGCTACACCTTC
d_gene: -; abundance: -; j_gene: TRBJ2-5; v_gene: TRBV27; CDR3aa: CASSLGLAAGAETQYF; CDR3nt: TGTGCCAGCAGTTTAGGGTTAGCGGCTGGGGCGGAGACCCAGTACTTC
d_gene: TRBD2; abundance: -; j_gene: TRBJ2-5; v_gene: TRBV7-9; CDR3aa: CASSLGRLAGGFQETQYF; CDR3nt: TGTGCCAGCAGTCTGGGGAGACTAGCGGGAGGGTTCCAAGAGACCCAGTACTTC
d_gene: -; abundance: -; j_gene: TRBJ1-3; v_gene: TRBV19; CDR3aa: CASSTVRRSSGNTIYF; CDR3nt: TGTGCCAGTAGTACGGTACGGAGGTCCTCTGGAAACACCATATATTTT
d_gene: -; abundance: -; j_gene: TRBJ2-1; v_gene: TRBV29-1; CDR3aa: CSVEKTGTLSVETLWGYNEQFF; CDR3nt: TGCAGCGTTGAAAAAACCGGGACTTTATCTGTTGAGACCCTTTGGGGCTACAATGAGCAGTTCTTC
d_gene: TRBD1; abundance: -; j_gene: TRBJ2-5; v_gene: TRBV10-2; CDR3aa: CASSERDRGQETQYF; CDR3nt: TGCGCCAGCAGTGAGCGGGACAGGGGGCAGGAGACCCAGTACTTC
d_gene: -; abundance: -; j_gene: TRBJ2-5; v_gene: TRBV29-1; CDR3aa: CSVVGAREETQYF; CDR3nt: TGCAGCGTTGTGGGGGCAAGGGAGGAGACCCAGTACTTC
d_gene: TRBD2; abundance: -; j_gene: TRBJ2-1; v_gene: TRBV7-2; CDR3aa: CASSFRTSGKRFYNEQFF; CDR3nt: TGTGCCAGCAGCTTCCGGACTAGCGGGAAGCGTTTCTACAATGAGCAGTTCTTC
d_gene: -; abundance: -; j_gene: TRBJ2-6; v_gene: TRBV2; CDR3aa: CASSPRLVSGANVLTF; CDR3nt: TGTGCCAGCAGCCCAAGATTGGTTTCTGGGGCCAACGTCCTGACTTTC
d_gene: -; abundance: -; j_gene: TRBJ2-5; v_gene: TRBV9; CDR3aa: CASSTQKGGLQETQYF; CDR3nt: TGTGCCAGCAGCACGCAAAAGGGGGGGCTCCAAGAGACCCAGTACTTC
d_gene: -; abundance: -; j_gene: TRBJ2-7; v_gene: TRBV5-6; CDR3aa: CATHAGTFSYEQYF; CDR3nt: TGTGCCACCCATGCCGGGACCTTCTCCTACGAGCAGTACTTC
d_gene: -; abundance: -; j_gene: TRBJ1-2; v_gene: TRBV7-2; CDR3aa: CASSQKPPYGYTF; CDR3nt: TGTGCCAGCAGCCAAAAGCCCCCTTATGGCTACACCTTC
d_gene: -; abundance: -; j_gene: TRBJ2-7; v_gene: TRBV6-5; CDR3aa: CASSAGTPNEQYF; CDR3nt: TGTGCCAGCAGTGCCGGGACCCCGAACGAGCAGTACTTC
d_gene: TRBD1; abundance: -; j_gene: TRBJ2-7; v_gene: TRBV27; CDR3aa: CASRLGQGPYEQYF; CDR3nt: TGTGCCAGCAGGTTGGGACAGGGGCCCTACGAGCAGTACTTC
d_gene: -; abundance: -; j_gene: TRBJ2-7; v_gene: TRBV6-5; CDR3aa: CASSRPPTDEQYF; CDR3nt: TGTGCCAGCAGCCGACCCCCAACGGACGAGCAGTACTTC
d_gene: -; abundance: -; j_gene: TRBJ1-1; v_gene: TRBV28; CDR3aa: CASSFRGGSTEAFF; CDR3nt: TGTGCCAGCAGTTTCCGAGGGGGGTCCACTGAAGCTTTCTTT
d_gene: TRBD1; abundance: -; j_gene: TRBJ1-2; v_gene: TRBV27; CDR3aa: CASSSPSGTGSYGYTF; CDR3nt: TGTGCCAGCAGTTCCCCCTCCGGGACAGGGAGCTATGGCTACACCTTC
d_gene: -; abundance: -; j_gene: TRBJ2-5; v_gene: TRBV18; CDR3aa: CASSLPGGQETQYF; CDR3nt: TGTGCCAGCTCACTACCCGGGGGACAAGAGACCCAGTACTTC
d_gene: -; abundance: -; j_gene: TRBJ2-7; v_gene: TRBV6-1; CDR3aa: CASTSGPGYEQYF; CDR3nt: TGTGCCAGCACGAGTGGACCGGGGTACGAGCAGTACTTC
d_gene: TRBD2; abundance: -; j_gene: TRBJ2-7; v_gene: TRBV30; CDR3aa: CAAGGGLDSYEQYF; CDR3nt: TGTGCCGCGGGCGGGGGGTTGGACTCCTACGAGCAGTACTTC
d_gene: -; abundance: -; j_gene: TRBJ2-7; v_gene: TRBV5-1; CDR3aa: CASSTGPGGSYEQYF; CDR3nt: TGCGCCAGCAGCACCGGACCCGGGGGCTCCTACGAGCAGTACTTC
d_gene: -; abundance: -; j_gene: TRBJ2-7; v_gene: TRBV7-2; CDR3aa: CASSTDWGSREQYF; CDR3nt: TGTGCCAGCAGCACAGACTGGGGGTCGAGGGAGCAGTACTTC
d_gene: -; abundance: -; j_gene: TRBJ1-3; v_gene: TRBV4-1; CDR3aa: CASSQDPRSLSGNTIYF; CDR3nt: TGCGCCAGCAGCCAAGACCCGAGGAGTCTCTCTGGAAACACCATATATTTT
d_gene: -; abundance: -; j_gene: TRBJ1-2; v_gene: TRBV7-9; CDR3aa: CASSSDPGLLGHGYTF; CDR3nt: TGTGCCAGCAGCTCCGACCCGGGACTTCTCGGGCATGGCTACACCTTC
d_gene: TRBD2; abundance: -; j_gene: TRBJ2-5; v_gene: TRBV5-4; CDR3aa: CASSSRLAGEETQYF; CDR3nt: TGTGCCAGCAGCTCCAGACTAGCGGGAGAGGAGACCCAGTACTTC
d_gene: -; abundance: once; j_gene: TRBJ2-7; v_gene: TRBV5-4; CDR3aa: CASSFEGTLHGEQYF; CDR3nt: TGTGCCAGCAGCTTCGAAGGGACACTCCATGGAGAGCAGTACTTC
d_gene: TRBD1; abundance: once; j_gene: TRBJ1-2; v_gene: TRBV19; CDR3aa: CASSKGAVGELGYTF; CDR3nt: TGTGCCAGCTCTAAGGGGGCGGTCGGGGAGCTGGGCTACACCTTC
d_gene: -; abundance: -; j_gene: TRBJ2-3; v_gene: TRBV19; CDR3aa: CASSPLPTDTQYF; CDR3nt: TGTGCCAGTAGTCCCCTGCCCACAGATACGCAGTATTTT
d_gene: TRBD2; abundance: -; j_gene: TRBJ2-7; v_gene: TRBV29-1; CDR3aa: CSVGTSGTYEQYF; CDR3nt: TGCAGCGTGGGGACTAGCGGCACCTACGAGCAGTACTTC
d_gene: -; abundance: few; j_gene: TRBJ1-1; v_gene: TRBV30; CDR3aa: CAWSLGRNTEAFF; CDR3nt: TGTGCCTGGAGCCTGGGCCGGAACACTGAAGCTTTCTTT
d_gene: -; abundance: -; j_gene: TRBJ2-1; v_gene: TRBV7-2; CDR3aa: CASSPSMEQFF; CDR3nt: TGTGCCAGCAGCCCAAGCATGGAGCAGTTCTTC
d_gene: TRBD2; abundance: -; j_gene: TRBJ2-7; v_gene: TRBV28; CDR3aa: CASSLAGRENYEQYF; CDR3nt: TGTGCCAGCAGTTTAGCAGGGCGGGAGAACTACGAGCAGTACTTC